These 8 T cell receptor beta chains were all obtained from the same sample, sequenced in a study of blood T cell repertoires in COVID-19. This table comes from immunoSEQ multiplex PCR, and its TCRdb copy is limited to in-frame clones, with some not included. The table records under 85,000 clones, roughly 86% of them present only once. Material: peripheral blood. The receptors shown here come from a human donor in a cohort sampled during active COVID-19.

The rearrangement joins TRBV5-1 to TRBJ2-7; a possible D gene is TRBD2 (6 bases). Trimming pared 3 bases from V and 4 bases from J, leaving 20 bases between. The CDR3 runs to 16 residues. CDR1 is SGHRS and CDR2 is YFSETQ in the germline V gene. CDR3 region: CASSSVGGHRAYEQYF. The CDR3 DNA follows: TGCGCCAGCAGCTCCGTGGGAGGACATCGGGCGTACGAGCAGTACTTC. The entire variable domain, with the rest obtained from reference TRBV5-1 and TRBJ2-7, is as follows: KAGVTQTPRYLIKTRGQQVTLSCSPISGHRSVSWYQQTPGQGLQFLFEYFSETQRNKGNFPGRFSGRQFSNSRSEMNVSTLELGDSALYLCASSSVGGHRAYEQYFGPGTRLTVT.

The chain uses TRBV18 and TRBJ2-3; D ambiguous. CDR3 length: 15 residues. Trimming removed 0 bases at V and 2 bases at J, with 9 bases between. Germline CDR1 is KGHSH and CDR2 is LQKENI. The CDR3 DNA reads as TGTGCCAGCTCACCACCTGCCGGTATCACAGATACGCAGTATTTT. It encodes CASSPPAGITDTQYF.

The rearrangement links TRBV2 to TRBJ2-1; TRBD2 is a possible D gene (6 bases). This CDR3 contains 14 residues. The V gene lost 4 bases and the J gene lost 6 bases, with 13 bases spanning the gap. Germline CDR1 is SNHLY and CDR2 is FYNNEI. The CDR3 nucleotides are TGTGCCAGCAGTGGAGCTAGCGATGGCAATGAGCAGTTCTTC. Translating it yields CASSGASDGNEQFF.

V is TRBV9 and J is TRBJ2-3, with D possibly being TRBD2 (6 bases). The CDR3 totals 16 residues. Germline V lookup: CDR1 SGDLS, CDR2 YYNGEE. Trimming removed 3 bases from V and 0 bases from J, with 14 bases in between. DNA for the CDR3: TGTGCCAGCAGCGCGCCCGGGACTGTTAGCACAGATACGCAGTATTTT. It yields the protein CASSAPGTVSTDTQYF.

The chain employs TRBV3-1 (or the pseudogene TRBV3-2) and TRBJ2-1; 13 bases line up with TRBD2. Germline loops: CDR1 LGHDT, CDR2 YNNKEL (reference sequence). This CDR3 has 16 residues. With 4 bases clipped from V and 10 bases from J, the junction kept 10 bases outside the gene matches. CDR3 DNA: TGTGCCAGCAGCCCGACCGGACTAGCGGGGGCGGGGGAGCAGTTCTTC. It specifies CASSPTGLAGAGEQFF.

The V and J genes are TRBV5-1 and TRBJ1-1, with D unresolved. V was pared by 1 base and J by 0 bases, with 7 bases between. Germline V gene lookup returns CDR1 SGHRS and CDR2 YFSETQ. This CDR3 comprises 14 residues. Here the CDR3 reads CASSLSGLNTEAFF. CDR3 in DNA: TGCGCCAGCAGCTTGAGTGGCCTGAACACTGAAGCTTTCTTT.

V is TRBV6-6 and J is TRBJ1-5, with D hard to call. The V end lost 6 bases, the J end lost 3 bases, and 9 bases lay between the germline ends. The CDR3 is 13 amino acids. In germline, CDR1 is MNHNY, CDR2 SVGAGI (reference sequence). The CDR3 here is CASRGRDNQPQHF. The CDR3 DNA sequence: TGTGCCAGCAGGGGCCGGGACAATCAGCCCCAGCATTTT.

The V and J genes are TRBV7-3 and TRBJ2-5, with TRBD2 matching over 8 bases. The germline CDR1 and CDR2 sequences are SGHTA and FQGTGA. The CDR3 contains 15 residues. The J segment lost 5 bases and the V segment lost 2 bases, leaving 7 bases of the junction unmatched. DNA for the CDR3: TGTGCCAGCAGCTTAGGGGGGACTAGTGGTGAGACCCAGTACTTC. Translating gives CASSLGGTSGETQYF.